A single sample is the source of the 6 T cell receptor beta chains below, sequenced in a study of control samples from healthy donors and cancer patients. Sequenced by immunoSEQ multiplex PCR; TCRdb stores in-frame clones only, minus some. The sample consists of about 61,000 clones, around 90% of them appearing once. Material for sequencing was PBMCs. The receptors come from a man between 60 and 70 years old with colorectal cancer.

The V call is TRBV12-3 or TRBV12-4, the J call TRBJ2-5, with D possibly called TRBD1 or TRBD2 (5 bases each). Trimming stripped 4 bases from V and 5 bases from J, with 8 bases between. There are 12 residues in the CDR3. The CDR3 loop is CASSSGTETQYF. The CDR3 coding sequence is TGTGCCAGCAGTTCAGGGACGGAGACCCAGTACTTC.

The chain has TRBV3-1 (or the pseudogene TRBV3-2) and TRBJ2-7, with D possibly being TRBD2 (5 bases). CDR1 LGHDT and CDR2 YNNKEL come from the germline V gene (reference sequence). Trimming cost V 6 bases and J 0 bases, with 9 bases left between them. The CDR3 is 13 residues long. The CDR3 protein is CASRKSGSYEQYF. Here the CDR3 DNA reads TGTGCCAGCAGGAAAAGCGGCTCCTACGAGCAGTACTTC.

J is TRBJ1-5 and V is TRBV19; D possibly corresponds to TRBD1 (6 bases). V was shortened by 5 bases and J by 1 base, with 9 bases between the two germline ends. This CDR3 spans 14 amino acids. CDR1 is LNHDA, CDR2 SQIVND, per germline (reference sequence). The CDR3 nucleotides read TGTGCCAGTAGTCCGGGGACAAGCAATCAGCCCCAGCATTTT. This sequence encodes CASSPGTSNQPQHF.

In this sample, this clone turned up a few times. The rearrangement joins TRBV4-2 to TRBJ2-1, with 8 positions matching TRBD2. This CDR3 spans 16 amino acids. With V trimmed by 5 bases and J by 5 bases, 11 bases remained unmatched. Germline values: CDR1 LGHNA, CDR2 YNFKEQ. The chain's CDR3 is CASSTTGGPADNEQFF. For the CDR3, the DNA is TGTGCCAGCAGCACCACGGGGGGGCCAGCCGACAATGAGCAGTTCTTC.

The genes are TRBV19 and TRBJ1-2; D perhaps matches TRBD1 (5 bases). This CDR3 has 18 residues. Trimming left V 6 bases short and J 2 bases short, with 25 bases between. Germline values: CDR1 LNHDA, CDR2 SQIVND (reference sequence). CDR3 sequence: CASRKGQGDNSFNYGYTF. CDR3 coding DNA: TGTGCCAGTAGAAAGGGGCAGGGAGACAACTCATTCAACTATGGCTACACCTTC.

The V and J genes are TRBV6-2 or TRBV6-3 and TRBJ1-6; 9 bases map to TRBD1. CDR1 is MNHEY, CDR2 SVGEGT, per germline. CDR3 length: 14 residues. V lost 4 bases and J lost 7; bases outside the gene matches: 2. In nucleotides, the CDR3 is TGTGCCAGCAGTTGGACAGGGGCCAATTCACCCCTCCACTTT. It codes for CASSWTGANSPLHF.